This T cell receptor (beta chain) was profiled in a study of control samples from healthy donors and cancer patients (dated by TCRdb to the early 2020s). Preparation of the library involved the immunoSEQ multiplex PCR assay. TCRdb re-hosts the immuneACCESS table, in-frame sequences only. Its copies lack some clones; in the studies checked, an unresolved V gene accounts for under half of them, and the cause for the rest is not known. Here the sample has 170,000 or so clones; 85% to 95% occur a single time. 1.3% to 1.5% of the sample is held by the ten biggest clonotypes. From the cysteine up to the phenylalanine, the CDR3 has a length of 14 residues. This entry keeps only the CDR3 DNA: 42 bases, framed from base 1. V is reduced by 3 bases and J by 7 bases, leaving a spacing of 12 bases between them. Via the germline V gene, CDR1 is MGHDK and CDR2 SYGVNS. As to this clone: Which antigen it targets is not known. Per-base quality was not reported, and no clone a single base away is much larger than it.

This receptor was identified in a woman aged 18-35 years in good health. The material sequenced was blood. The V and J genes are TRBV25-1 and TRBJ2-2; D gene: possibly TRBD1, on 6 matching bases. The CDR3 region: CASSDWGRHGELFF. The DNA is TGTGCCAGCAGTGATTGGGGGCGCCACGGGGAGCTGTTTTTT.